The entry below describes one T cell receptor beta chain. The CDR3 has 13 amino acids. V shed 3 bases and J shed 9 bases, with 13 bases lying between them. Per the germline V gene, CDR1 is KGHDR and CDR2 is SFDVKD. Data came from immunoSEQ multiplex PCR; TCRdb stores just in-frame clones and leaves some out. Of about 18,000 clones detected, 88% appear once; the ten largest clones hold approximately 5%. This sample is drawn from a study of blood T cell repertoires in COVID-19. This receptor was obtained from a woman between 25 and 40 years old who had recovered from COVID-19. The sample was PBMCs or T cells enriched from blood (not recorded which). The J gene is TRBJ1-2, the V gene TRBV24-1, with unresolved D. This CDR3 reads CATSDPGSPRYTF. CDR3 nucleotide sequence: TGTGCCACCAGTGATCCTGGCAGTCCGCGCTACACCTTC.